The 27 T cell receptor beta chains below come from one sample, sequenced in a study of blood T cell repertoires in COVID-19. Sequencing was performed with immunoSEQ multiplex PCR; in TCRdb, only in-frame clones are kept and a portion is missing. The table includes about 70,000 clones, around 80% detected once. Sequenced material: peripheral blood. Receptors originate from a man older than 75 with acute or convalescent COVID-19.

This rearrangement joins TRBV6-2 or TRBV6-3 to TRBJ1-5; 7 bases align to TRBD1. Trimming took 0 bases from V and 3 from J; bases not matched to a gene: 8. The CDR3 covers 17 residues. CDR1 is MNHEY and CDR2 is SVGEGT in the germline V gene. CDR3 in amino acids: CASSYSTGQMINQPQHF. The CDR3 DNA follows: TGTGCCAGCAGTTACTCGACGGGACAGATGATCAATCAGCCCCAGCATTTT.

Only a few counts were recorded for this clone. J is TRBJ1-2 and V is TRBV6-4, with 9 nucleotides matching TRBD1. J lost 5 bases, V lost 7 bases, and 11 bases had no gene match. The CDR3 spans 15 residues. Germline assignment: CDR1 MRHNA and CDR2 SNTAGT. The CDR3 loop is CASTQYPGQGYGYTF. The CDR3 DNA sequence: TGTGCCAGCACTCAATATCCGGGACAGGGTTATGGCTACACCTTC.

The chain employs TRBV19 and TRBJ1-3; 9 nucleotides line up with TRBD1. Unmatched junction bases numbered 1, after V lost 6 bases and J lost 1 base. CDR1 and CDR2 (germline): LNHDA, SQIVND (reference sequence). This CDR3 spans 14 amino acids. CDR3 protein: CASRTGGSGNTIYF. The CDR3 DNA reads as TGTGCCAGTAGGACAGGGGGATCTGGAAACACCATATATTTT. The full variable domain, completed using reference TRBV19 and TRBJ1-3, is DGGITQSPKYLFRKEGQNVTLSCEQNLNHDAMYWYRQDPGQGLRLIYYSQIVNDFQKGDIAEGYSVSREKKESFPLTVTSAQKNPTAFYLCASRTGGSGNTIYFGEGSWLTVV.

The genes are TRBV7-6 and TRBJ1-6; TRBD1 is a possible D gene (5 bases). The CDR3 has 15 amino acids. Trimming removed 2 bases at V and 9 bases at J, with 14 bases between. Germline loops: CDR1 SGHVS, CDR2 FNYEAQ. The CDR3 nucleotides read TGTGCCAGCAGCTTAAATGTGCAGGGAGGTTCACCCCTCCACTTT. Protein: CASSLNVQGGSPLHF.

This rearrangement joins TRBV19 to TRBJ2-5; 7 nucleotides agree with TRBD2. Looked up from germline, CDR1 is LNHDA and CDR2 is SQIVND (reference sequence). The CDR3 runs to 14 residues. Trimming cost V 6 bases and J 4 bases; bases outside gene matches: 8. The CDR3 DNA is TGTGCCAGTAGACGGATGACTAGCTCAGAGACCCAGTACTTC. This gives the protein CASRRMTSSETQYF.

The V and J genes are TRBV12-3 or TRBV12-4 and TRBJ2-7, with D hard to call. This CDR3 has 13 amino acids. V was trimmed by 1 base and J by 3 bases, leaving 7 bases between them. The DNA of the CDR3 is TGTGCCAGCAGTTTAGAACAGAACTACGAGCAGTACTTC. This translates into CASSLEQNYEQYF.

This clone was seen a single time. Germline is not matched at one junction end, which may reflect a read error. V and J are TRBV7-7 and TRBJ2-7; 7 nucleotides match TRBD1. From germline, CDR1 is SSHAT and CDR2 FNYEAQ (reference sequence). CDR3 length equals 15 residues. DNA of the CDR3: TGTGCTAGCAGCCCAGGGGGTCCCCTCTCCTACGAGCAGTACTTC. Protein product: CASSPGGPLSYEQYF. The entire variable domain, with the rest obtained from reference TRBV7-7 and TRBJ2-7, is as follows: GAGVSQSPRYKVTKRGQDVTLRCDPISSHATLYWYQQALGQGPEFLTYFNYEAQPDKSGLPSDRFSAERPEGSISTLTIQRTEQRDSAMYRCASSPGGPLSYEQYFGPGTRLTVT.

This clone was recorded once. This rearrangement joins TRBV4-1 to TRBJ2-7; TRBD1 matches at 7 bases. Losses at the gene ends were 1 base for V and 0 bases for J; bases not matched to a gene: 6. The V gene's germline CDR1 is MGHRA and CDR2 YSYEKL. This CDR3 contains 16 residues. CDR3 amino acids: CASSQGVTGSSYEQYF. CDR3 DNA sequence: TGCGCCAGCAGCCAAGGGGTGACAGGGAGCTCCTACGAGCAGTACTTC.

The chain links TRBV5-1 to TRBJ2-3; 11 bases are shared with TRBD1. V shed 4 bases and J 4 bases; nucleotides not matched to a gene: 2. This CDR3 is 14 amino acids long. Germline V gene lookup returns CDR1 SGHRS and CDR2 YFSETQ. CDR3 bases: TGCGCCAGCAGCCGGACAGGGGGCCCAGATACGCAGTATTTT. It codes for CASSRTGGPDTQYF.

The chain is built from TRBV11-2 and TRBJ1-1; D is undetermined. CDR1 SGHAT and CDR2 FQNNGV come from the germline V gene. V was cut by 5 bases and J by 3 bases, with 10 bases left in between. CDR3 length: 13 residues. The CDR3 spells CASSLAIDTEAFF. The CDR3 nucleotides are TGTGCCAGCAGCCTAGCCATAGACACTGAAGCTTTCTTT.

The chain uses TRBV11-2 and TRBJ2-1, with 10 nucleotides matching TRBD2. The germline CDR1 and CDR2 sequences are SGHAT and FQNNGV. The V and J ends lost 5 bases and 7 bases, in that order; junction bases with no gene match: 8. The CDR3 has 15 residues. The DNA of the CDR3 is TGTGCCAGCAGCCCCTGGAGCGGGGGGGTTAATGAGCAGTTCTTC. Its protein is CASSPWSGGVNEQFF.

In its sample, this clone was seen a few times. The chain employs TRBV6-1 and TRBJ2-7; TRBD1 aligns across 7 bases. V trimming: 1 base; J trimming: 5 bases; junction bases outside the gene matches: 5. The V gene's germline CDR1 is MNHNS and CDR2 SASEGT. The CDR3 covers 14 residues. CDR3 bases: TGTGCCAGCAGTGAAGGACAGGGAGCTGACGAGCAGTACTTC. Translation gives CASSEGQGADEQYF.

This chain joins TRBV6-5 and TRBJ2-1, with 7 bases fitting TRBD1. V gave up 6 bases and J gave up 13 bases; unmatched junction bases: 9. This CDR3 has 12 residues. The V gene's germline CDR1 is MNHEY and CDR2 SVGAGI. CDR3 region: CASSADRAAQFF. Written as DNA, the CDR3 is TGTGCCAGCAGCGCCGACAGGGCCGCCCAGTTCTTC.

The genes are TRBV4-2 and TRBJ2-6; D is possibly TRBD1 (6 bases). CDR3 size: 16 residues. Germline CDR1 LGHNA, CDR2 YNFKEQ. Trimming removed 3 bases at V and 1 base at J, with 10 bases between. The CDR3 sequence: CASSQVTGSGANVLTF. In DNA form, the CDR3 reads TGTGCCAGCAGCCAGGTAACAGGGTCTGGGGCCAACGTCCTGACTTTC.

The sample holds one count of this clone. The chain joins TRBV6-6 to TRBJ2-2; 9 bases align to TRBD2. The CDR3 totals 16 residues. The germline CDR1 and CDR2 sequences are MNHNY and SVGAGI (reference sequence). V shed 2 bases, J shed 1 base, and the junction held 2 bases outside the gene matches. The CDR3 is CASSYLTSGNTGELFF. Here the CDR3 DNA reads TGTGCCAGCAGTTACCTGACTAGCGGGAACACCGGGGAGCTGTTTTTT.

The V gene is TRBV19, the J gene TRBJ2-7, with TRBD1 matching 8 bases. V shed 2 bases and J 4 bases; nucleotides not matched to a gene: 4. The CDR3 totals 14 residues. The germline V gene encodes CDR1 LNHDA and CDR2 SQIVND (reference sequence). The CDR3 bases are TGTGCCAGTAGTATAAGACAGGGGTATTACGAGCAGTACTTC. Its translation: CASSIRQGYYEQYF.

The genes are TRBV30 and TRBJ2-7; D perhaps matches TRBD1 (6 bases). V was trimmed by 0 bases and J by 5 bases, leaving 8 bases between them. CDR3 size: 12 residues. Germline V gives CDR1 GTSNPN, CDR2 SVGIG (reference sequence). DNA of the CDR3: TGTGCCTGGAGTGTACACAGGGACGAGCAGTACTTC. This encodes CAWSVHRDEQYF.

This clone came up once. The V call is TRBV28, the J call TRBJ2-1; 10 nucleotides agree with TRBD2. CDR3 length: 15 amino acids. From germline, CDR1 is MDHEN and CDR2 SYDVKM. J gave up 7 bases and V 5 bases, and 8 bases lay outside the gene matches. The CDR3: CASSRGTSEINEQFF. In nucleotides, the CDR3 is TGTGCCAGCAGTCGCGGGACTAGCGAGATTAATGAGCAGTTCTTC.

The chain couples TRBV5-8 to TRBJ1-1; 8 bases are shared with TRBD1. Looked up from germline, CDR1 is SGHTS and CDR2 is YDEGEE. The CDR3 has 15 amino acids. Unmatched junction bases numbered 9, after V lost 5 bases and J lost 3 bases. DNA of the CDR3: TGTGCCAGCAGGGAAATTCAGGGGGCCGACACTGAAGCTTTCTTT. Translation: CASREIQGADTEAFF.

The gene calls are TRBV15 and TRBJ1-4, with D possibly being TRBD1 (5 bases). CDR1 and CDR2 (germline): LNHNV, YYDKDF (reference sequence). The CDR3 is made up of 16 amino acids. V was trimmed by 3 bases and J by 7 bases, leaving 18 bases between them. CDR3 region: CATSRSPVGRGEKLFF. CDR3 DNA: TGTGCCACCAGCAGGTCCCCGGTGGGGCGAGGTGAAAAACTGTTTTTT.

This sequence joins TRBV7-3 and TRBJ2-6; 12 positions agree with TRBD1. This CDR3 contains 19 residues. Trimming removed 5 bases from V and 2 bases from J; junction bases left unmatched: 10. Germline CDR1 SGHTA, CDR2 FQGTGA. Here the CDR3 reads CASSPSKGQGAAGANVLTF. CDR3 coding DNA: TGTGCCAGCAGCCCTTCAAAGGGACAGGGGGCTGCTGGGGCCAACGTCCTGACTTTC.

This clone has just a few counts. The chain employs TRBV7-2 and TRBJ2-2; TRBD1 is a possible D gene (5 bases). Germline assignment: CDR1 SGHTA and CDR2 FQGNSA. The V and J ends lost 5 bases and 1 base respectively, with 11 bases between them. The CDR3 consists of 15 residues. CDR3 DNA: TGTGCCAGCAGCCCCGCAGGGCGGAACACCGGGGAGCTGTTTTTT. Protein sequence: CASSPAGRNTGELFF.

The J gene is TRBJ1-4, the V gene TRBV6-1; D may be TRBD1 (6 bases). Germline V gives CDR1 MNHNS, CDR2 SASEGT. The CDR3 is made up of 14 amino acids. Trimming removed 3 bases at V and 6 bases at J, with 11 bases between. CDR3 coding DNA: TGTGCCAGCAGTGAGGGGGCAGGGTATGAAAAACTGTTTTTT. It encodes CASSEGAGYEKLFF.

The gene calls are TRBV3-1 (or the pseudogene TRBV3-2) and TRBJ2-5, with a possible D match to TRBD2 (6 bases). Germline V gene data show CDR1 as LGHDT and CDR2 as YNNKEL (reference sequence). Trimming took 0 bases from V and 4 from J, leaving 9 bases between them. This CDR3 comprises 14 residues. In DNA form, the CDR3 reads TGTGCCAGCAGCCAAGAGGGGGGAAGAGAGACCCAGTACTTC. It specifies CASSQEGGRETQYF.

This chain links TRBV23-1 with TRBJ1-4; D perhaps matches TRBD1 (5 bases). TRBV23-1 qualifies as an ORF whose function is uncertain. V lost 5 bases and J 6 bases, leaving 22 bases between the germline ends. This CDR3 comprises 17 residues. The CDR3, as DNA: TGCGCCAGCAGTACCCTTATTCCCCTAGGGGCGGATGAAAAACTGTTTTTT. Translating it yields CASSTLIPLGADEKLFF.

This chain links TRBV7-9 with TRBJ2-1, with 13 nucleotides matching TRBD2. The V segment lost 6 bases and the J segment 9 bases; nucleotides outside the gene matches: 8. Germline V lookup: CDR1 SEHNR, CDR2 FQNEAQ (reference sequence). CDR3 length: 15 amino acids. The CDR3 spells CASRLPGLAGSEQFF. The DNA of the CDR3 is TGTGCCAGCAGATTACCGGGACTAGCGGGGAGTGAGCAGTTCTTC.

DNA of the CDR3: TGTGCCGTCTCGCGAGGGGGAAGGGAAAAACTGTTTTTT. Protein: CAVSRGGREKLFF. V and J are TRBV27 and TRBJ1-4; D is perhaps TRBD1 (6 bases). V was clipped by 11 bases and J by 8 bases, with 18 bases between them. From germline, CDR1 is MNHEY and CDR2 SMNVEV (reference sequence). This CDR3 has 13 amino acids.